This T cell receptor (beta chain) was obtained from a study of human T cells and chemical hapten exposure. About the study: Weekly diphenylcyclopropenone doses were given to patients' scalps across the roughly 25-week study. Per-sample TCR yield variation was attributed mainly to small pooled library volume differences.

The time point was: patch test 3, about 24 weeks after DPC sensitization. Treatment defined: therapeutic diphenylcyclopropenone sensitization with weekly scalp DPC. A single record per CDR3 protein comes from TCRdb applying MiXCR to the RACE reads. Counted here are under 200,000 distinct CDR3 sequences, about 30% occurring once; the ten biggest clones make up 2.1%. This clonotype was seen only a few times. This CDR3 comprises 15 residues. Germline loops: CDR1 MNHNS, CDR2 SASEGT. Trimming stripped 8 bases from V and 1 base from J, with 17 bases between. The chain combines TRBV6-1 with TRBJ1-1, with no clear D. This specimen was whole blood, taken in connection with sensitization to the hapten diphenylcyclopropenone (DPC). The source is a woman under 30 with alopecia areata. Some clones in this sample may be carry-over from other donors' samples. The chain's CDR3 is CASLPGWSGNTEAFF. For the CDR3, the DNA is TGTGCCAGCCTCCCCGGGTGGAGCGGGAACACTGAAGCTTTCTTT.